This entry describes one T cell receptor (beta chain). What it recognizes is unknown. From germline, CDR1 is LGHDT and CDR2 YNNKEL (reference sequence). Trimming left V 4 bases short and J 4 bases short, with 16 bases between. The CDR3 is made up of 15 amino acids. Measured with immunoSEQ multiplex PCR; TCRdb has only the in-frame clones, and not every one. This sample has about 180,000 clones, with roughly 91% found just once. The data derive from a study of T cell responses to AZD1222 COVID-19 vaccine. Broader study findings: Only six individuals given AZD1222 were seropositive at baseline. Vaccine-associated CD4 TCRs ranged over spike, dominating at 160-218 and 743-854. Nearly half of unique spike-specific TCRs reportedly avoided B.1.351 and B.1.1.7 mutated regions.

J is TRBJ1-2 and V is TRBV3-1 (or the pseudogene TRBV3-2); D gene ambiguous. Specimen: peripheral blood, collected 28 days after the second AZD1222 dose. The clonotype was recovered from an adult who received the AZD1222 COVID-19 vaccine. CDR3 sequence (DNA): TGTGCCAGCAGCCGACCGGCAGGACCCTTCTATGGCTACACCTTC. Translating it yields CASSRPAGPFYGYTF.